Following are 18 T cell receptor beta chains from one sample sequenced in a study of post-analysis software for immune sequencing data. Regarding the study as a whole: Patients had higher frequencies than controls of about 5 TRBV segments, including TRBV5-6, TRBV5-1 and TRBV20-1.

Unique molecular identifiers had been added to the TCR beta cDNA libraries. From the PCR reads, TCRdb called clonotypes with MiXCR, one entry per CDR3 protein. The profile shows 450,000 to 650,000 distinct CDR3 sequences, 44% of them singletons. Which antigens these TCRs recognize remains unknown. The sequencing sample was made of blood. The receptors were sampled from a girl between 5 and 17 years old with multiple sclerosis.

This clonotype was counted once. The rearrangement joins TRBV12-3 or TRBV12-4 to TRBJ2-7; D possibly corresponds to TRBD1 (6 bases). Trimming shortened V by 9 bases and J by 3 bases, and 24 bases separated the two germline ends. The CDR3 length is 16 residues. In DNA form, the CDR3 reads TGTGCCAGTTCAGCAACTCGGACAGACCGAAACTACGAGCAGTACTTC. As protein: CASSATRTDRNYEQYF.

This clonotype has only a few counts. The V call is TRBV5-1, the J call TRBJ2-7; the match to TRBD1 covers 8 bases. The CDR3 runs to 14 residues. The J segment lost 5 bases and the V segment lost 4 bases, leaving 8 bases of the junction unmatched. CDR1 is SGHRS and CDR2 is YFSETQ in the germline V gene. CDR3 amino acids: CASSDTGGVNEQYF. Written as DNA, the CDR3 is TGCGCCAGCAGCGATACAGGGGGAGTGAACGAGCAGTACTTC.

This chain joins TRBV6-1 and TRBJ1-5; D might be TRBD1 (5 bases). The V gene's germline CDR1 is MNHNS and CDR2 SASEGT. Trimming removed 6 bases at V and 6 bases at J, with 24 bases between. This CDR3 spans 17 amino acids. As DNA, the CDR3 is TGTGCCAGCAGGCCAACTGACAGTTTTTCCGGCTCTCAGCCCCAGCATTTT. Encoded protein: CASRPTDSFSGSQPQHF.

V is TRBV6-5 and J is TRBJ2-3; 8 bases align to TRBD2. The CDR3 extends over 18 amino acids. Germline values: CDR1 MNHEY, CDR2 SVGAGI. The J segment lost 0 bases and the V segment lost 7 bases, leaving 15 bases of the junction unmatched. The CDR3 DNA follows: TGTGCCAGCATAGGCGGCGGGAGGAACCCAACCAGCACAGATACGCAGTATTTT. This gives the protein CASIGGGRNPTSTDTQYF.

V usage is TRBV11-2 and J usage is TRBJ2-5; 8 bases match TRBD1. Germline loops: CDR1 SGHAT, CDR2 FQNNGV. Trimming removed 6 bases from V and 9 bases from J; junction bases left unmatched: 12. The length of the CDR3 is 14 residues. CDR3 coding DNA: TGTGCCAGCAGAACCTTCCCGGGACAGGTCTCCCAGTACTTC. Its protein product is CASRTFPGQVSQYF.

This clonotype occurred a few times. This sequence joins TRBV12-3 or TRBV12-4 and TRBJ2-1, with TRBD2 identical over 11 bases. V lost 5 bases, J lost 8 bases, and 14 bases stayed unmatched. The CDR3 has 17 amino acids. For the CDR3, the DNA is TGTGCCAGCAGTCCCGGACTAGCGGGTACCCCTTCGGATGAGCAGTTCTTC. Residues: CASSPGLAGTPSDEQFF.

This clonotype was seen a handful of times. The V gene is TRBV29-1, the J gene TRBJ2-5; no clear D gene. Trimming cost V 0 bases and J 2 bases, with 7 bases left between them. Germline CDR1 is SQVTM and CDR2 is ANQGSEA. The CDR3 contains 13 residues. CDR3 sequence (DNA): TGCAGCGTTGAAGATGGGAAGCAAGAGACCCAGTACTTC. This codes for CSVEDGKQETQYF.

This clonotype was counted between two and nine times. This rearrangement joins TRBV27 to TRBJ2-5, with 10 nucleotides matching TRBD1. CDR3 length: 16 amino acids. The ends lost 5 bases at V and 4 bases at J; junction bases unmatched: 10. Germline V gives CDR1 MNHEY, CDR2 SMNVEV (reference sequence). The CDR3 here is CASSPTGGGWLETQYF. As DNA, the CDR3 is TGTGCCAGCAGTCCGACAGGGGGCGGGTGGTTAGAGACCCAGTACTTC.

Turning to this clonotype: The junction shows a germline mismatch at one end, possibly a read error. The chain carries TRBV3-1 and TRBJ2-3; TRBD2 matches 8 bases. Germline V gene sequence: CDR1 LGHDT, CDR2 YNNKEL (reference sequence). This CDR3 has 18 amino acids. The DNA for the CDR3 is TGTGCGAGCAGCCAAGATTATAAAAGCGGGAGAGGGACAGATACGCAGTATTTT. It translates to CASSQDYKSGRGTDTQYF.

The J gene is TRBJ1-5, the V gene TRBV4-2; a possible D gene is TRBD1 (6 bases). With 0 bases removed from V and 4 bases from J, the gap between germline ends came to 13 bases. The germline V gene has CDR1 LGHNA and CDR2 YNFKEQ. CDR3 length equals 16 residues. The CDR3 loop reads CASSQDPGVWNQPQHF. The CDR3 DNA follows: TGTGCCAGCAGCCAAGATCCAGGGGTATGGAATCAGCCCCAGCATTTT.

This clonotype has only a few counts. The rearrangement links TRBV29-1 to TRBJ2-5; D call uncertain. Trimming cost V 3 bases and J 2 bases, with 7 bases left between them. Germline V gene lookup returns CDR1 SQVTM and CDR2 ANQGSEA. The length of the CDR3 is 12 residues. Written as DNA, the CDR3 is TGCAGCGTTGATGAAACACAAGAGACCCAGTACTTC. Amino acids: CSVDETQETQYF. Together with reference TRBV29-1 and TRBJ2-5, the CDR3 gives the full variable domain: SAVISQKPSRDICQRGTSLTIQCQVDSQVTMMFWYRQQPGQSLTLIATANQGSEATYESGFVIDKFPISRPNLTFSTLTVSNMSPEDSSIYLCSVDETQETQYFGPGTRLLVL.

The rearrangement links TRBV12-3 or TRBV12-4 to TRBJ2-1, with TRBD1 matching 11 bases. The CDR3 has 16 amino acids. J was trimmed by 3 bases and V by 6 bases; bases with no gene match: 7. CDR3 protein: CASSPAGTGGYNEQFF. In nucleotides, the CDR3 is TGTGCCAGCAGCCCGGCGGGGACAGGGGGCTACAATGAGCAGTTCTTC.

This clonotype was counted a single time. V is TRBV20-1 and J is TRBJ2-1; either TRBD1 or TRBD2 may supply D (5 bases each). The germline V gene encodes CDR1 DFQATT and CDR2 SNEGSKA (reference sequence). V was clipped by 3 bases and J by 0 bases, with 21 bases between them. CDR3 size: 18 residues. Here the CDR3 DNA reads TGCAGTGCTAGCAGAGGTTGGGGACGCCGAGACTCCTACAATGAGCAGTTCTTC. Translating it yields CSASRGWGRRDSYNEQFF.

The chain is built from TRBV4-1 and TRBJ2-3; 10 nucleotides agree with TRBD2. Germline values: CDR1 MGHRA, CDR2 YSYEKL. The junction had 11 bases not matched to a gene; V was cut back by 7 bases and J by 1 base. CDR3 size: 17 residues. CDR3 nucleotides: TGCGCCAGCAACTCTCGGACTAGCGGAACACGCACAGATACGCAGTATTTT. Protein product: CASNSRTSGTRTDTQYF.

The table lists this clonotype with a few counts. This CDR3 is CASSPAGVYNEQFF. In DNA form, the CDR3 reads TGTGCCAGCAGCCCGGCGGGAGTTTACAATGAGCAGTTCTTC. The chain recombines TRBV7-2 with TRBJ2-1; 7 nucleotides line up with TRBD2. Trimming took 5 bases from V and 4 from J; bases not matched to a gene: 5. Per the germline V gene, CDR1 is SGHTA and CDR2 is FQGNSA. The CDR3 is 14 residues long.

The chain joins TRBV11-2 to TRBJ2-5; no definite D call. Per germline, CDR1 SGHAT and CDR2 FQNNGV. This CDR3 spans 15 amino acids. Trimming left V 5 bases short and J 4 bases short, with 17 bases between. The CDR3 here is CASSHPYRTVETQYF. The CDR3 DNA reads TGTGCCAGCAGCCACCCGTACAGAACCGTAGAGACCCAGTACTTC.

This clonotype was seen a few times. The V call is TRBV3-1, the J call TRBJ2-4; D is ambiguous. Per germline, CDR1 LGHDT and CDR2 YNNKEL (reference sequence). The CDR3 is made up of 16 amino acids. The ends were cut back, 1 base at V and 1 base at J, with 11 bases in the middle. In DNA, the CDR3 is TGTGCCAGCAGCCAAGTTTCATCCAGGGCCAAAAACATTCAGTACTTC. Amino acid sequence: CASSQVSSRAKNIQYF.

This rearrangement joins TRBV4-2 to TRBJ2-1, with 7 positions matching TRBD1. Trimming at V came to 0 bases and at J to 8 bases, leaving 7 bases not matched to a gene. This CDR3 has 15 amino acids. Germline V gene data show CDR1 as LGHNA and CDR2 as YNFKEQ. In DNA form, the CDR3 reads TGTGCCAGCAGCCAAGATTATTCACAGGGGCATGAGCAGTTCTTC. Protein sequence: CASSQDYSQGHEQFF.